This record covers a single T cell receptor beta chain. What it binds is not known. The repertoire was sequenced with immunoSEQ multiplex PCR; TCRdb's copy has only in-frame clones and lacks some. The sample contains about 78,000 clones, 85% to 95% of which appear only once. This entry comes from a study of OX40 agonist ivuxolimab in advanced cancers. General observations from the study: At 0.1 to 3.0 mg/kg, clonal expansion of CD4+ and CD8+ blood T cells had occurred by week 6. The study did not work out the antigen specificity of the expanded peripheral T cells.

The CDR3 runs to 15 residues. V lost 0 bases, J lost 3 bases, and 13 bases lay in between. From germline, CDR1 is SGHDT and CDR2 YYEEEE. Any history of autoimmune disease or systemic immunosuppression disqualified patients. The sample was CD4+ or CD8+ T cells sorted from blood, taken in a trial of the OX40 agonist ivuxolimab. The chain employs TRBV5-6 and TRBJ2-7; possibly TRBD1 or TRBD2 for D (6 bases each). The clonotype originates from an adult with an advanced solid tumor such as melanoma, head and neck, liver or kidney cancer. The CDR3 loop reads CASSLATGDNYEQYF. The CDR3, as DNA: TGTGCCAGCAGCTTGGCCACGGGGGACAACTACGAGCAGTACTTC.